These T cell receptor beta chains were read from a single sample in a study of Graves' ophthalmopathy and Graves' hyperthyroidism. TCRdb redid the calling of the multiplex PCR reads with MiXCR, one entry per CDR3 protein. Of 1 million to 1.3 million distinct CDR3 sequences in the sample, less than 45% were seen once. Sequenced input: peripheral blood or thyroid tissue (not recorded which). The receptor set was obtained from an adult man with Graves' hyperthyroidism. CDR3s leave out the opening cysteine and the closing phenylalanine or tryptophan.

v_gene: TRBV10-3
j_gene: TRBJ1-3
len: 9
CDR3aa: AISESTRSH

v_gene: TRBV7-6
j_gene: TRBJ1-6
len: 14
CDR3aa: ASSPSTGSYNSPLH

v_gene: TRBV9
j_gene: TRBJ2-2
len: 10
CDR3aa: ASSGLAGELF

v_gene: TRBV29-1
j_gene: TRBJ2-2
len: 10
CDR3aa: SVVLRSGELF

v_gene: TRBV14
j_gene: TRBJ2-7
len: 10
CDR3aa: ASKQGSYEQY

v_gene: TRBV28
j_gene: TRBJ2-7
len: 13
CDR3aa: ASSSAGTSGYEQY

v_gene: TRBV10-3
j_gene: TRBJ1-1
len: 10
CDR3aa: AISVRPDEAF

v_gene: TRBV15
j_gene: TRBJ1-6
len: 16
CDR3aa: ATSRDLERGGSNSPLH

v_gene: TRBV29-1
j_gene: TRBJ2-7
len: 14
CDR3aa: SVEDFSPGDRREQY

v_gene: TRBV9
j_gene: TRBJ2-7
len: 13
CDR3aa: ASSVVPGQPYEQY

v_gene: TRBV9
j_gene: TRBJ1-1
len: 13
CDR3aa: ASSVGGNMGTEAF

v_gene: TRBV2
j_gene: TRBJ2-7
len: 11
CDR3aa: ASIKGGSYEQY

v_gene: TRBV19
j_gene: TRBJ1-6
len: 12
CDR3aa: ASRTQGGNSPLH

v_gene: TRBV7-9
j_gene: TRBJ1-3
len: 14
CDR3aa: ASSPEGRLSGNTIY

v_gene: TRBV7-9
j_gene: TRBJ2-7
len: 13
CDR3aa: ASSEAGGGPYEQY